This TCR beta chain was identified during a study of cytomegalovirus exposure and HLA in healthy donors (dated by TCRdb to about 2017). Concerning the study at large: An earlier analysis of some 600 of the donors reported about 280 Gb of sequence data and 95 million to 140 million unique TCR beta sequences obtained from some 170 million T cells. The number of typed donors differed by locus: 629-630 for A, B, C, DRB1 and DQB1; 522 for DQA1; 606 for DPA1; and about 450 for DPB1. An early release covering 500 to 750 HLA-typed donors comprised roughly 300 gigabases of sequencing data and approximately 85 million unique TCR sequences. A separate validation cohort of approximately 120 different subjects was used in addition to the approximately 670-subject first cohort. A later analysis re-analyzed previously published TCR beta repertoires from 600 to 850 donors and added high-resolution HLA genotyping to study TCR occurrence patterns. All discovery cohort repertoires had been generated using a single sequencing platform. HLA typing included class I and class II loci at four-digit resolution. Using immunosequencing, the study profiled T cell repertoires from 666 subjects and related those repertoires to cytomegalovirus serostatus. Among about 410 genotyped donors of the cohort, an average of approximately 240,000 unique TCR beta nucleotide sequences was sequenced per donor, of which about 18% were non-productive. An earlier analysis of approximately 580 of the donors used high-throughput TCR beta sequencing to judge whether each TCR beta V gene segment behaved as functional or pseudogenic. Of the 350 to 450 genotyped donors, roughly 85% fell in the genetic ancestry cluster associated with self-reported Caucasian donors. Donor age, sex, ethnicity and CMV serostatus were compiled alongside the repertoire data. The study aimed to test whether signatures of past pathogen exposure could be identified by cataloging public T cell receptors. The study combined high-throughput TCR immunosequencing, statistical association of individual TCRs with disease status, and machine learning to predict cytomegalovirus infection status. Genome-wide SNP genotypes for about 65% of the 666 donors were used in a later genetic analysis, which treated that subset as a discovery cohort. Rather than using new phenotypic data, the later analysis identified candidate immune exposures from TCR beta sequences and from how often those sequences occurred across donors. A handful of DR-DQ haplotypes were handled as single units for association and clustering because linkage in the cohort was strong. The study at large found these results: Most TCR sequences were seen in very few donors, while some public TCRs were found in many individuals. Immune exposure information for the cohort was limited to CMV serostatus. An association between a missense DCLRE1C variant and V-gene and J-gene trimming of TCR beta chains was found in a later genetic analysis and replicated in an independent cohort. Because counts were too low, about 18 rarely observed V segments, including chromosome 9 orphons, were left out of the earlier analysis of 587 of the donors. A further reported finding was that TCR beta sequences accurately predicted the HLA-A and HLA-B alleles for most subjects in the first cohort. In vitro tests confirmed that three of the cytomegalovirus-associated TCR beta chains recognize cytomegalovirus antigens. In the study, some 160 TCR beta chains were listed as associated with cytomegalovirus. In a later analysis, HLA-associated TCR beta chains showed more clonal expansion and lower generation probabilities than non-associated chains that were equally common. A later analysis found that most CMV-associated TCR beta chains appeared HLA-restricted, with HLA associations seemingly driven largely by CMV exposure. The 87-base-pair reads could not distinguish some IMGT-functional V segments, including TRBV6-2 and TRBV6-3, so those segments were excluded. According to a later analysis, parvovirus B19, influenza, CMV and Epstein-Barr virus appeared linked to several top co-occurrence clusters. An earlier analysis of approximately 500 of the donors showed that most TCR beta V segments appeared in productive rearrangements either about 87% or about 30% of the time, which broadly matched IMGT annotations. The presence/absence analyses assumed that sequencing depth was roughly uniform across donors, and that assumption may not be true. Cytomegalovirus status was reported to be diagnosed by the classifier with high specificity and sensitivity in both the original and validation cohorts. When HLA alleles, especially DR and DQ, strongly co-occurred, TCR associations were difficult to assign to individual alleles. A later analysis associated approximately 17,000 TCR beta sequences with specific HLA alleles at a false discovery rate of 0.05. Correlated functional status among segregating V segments might reflect linkage disequilibrium, but an unknown experimental factor could not be ruled out. A later genetic analysis reported fewer N-insertions in productive TCRs among donors in an Asian-associated ancestry cluster than the approximately 700-donor mean. It was suggested by the authors that the approach could potentially be generalized to other disease states and immunological phenotypes. Because HLA typing was unavailable for some donors at each locus, only the typed subset was used in association tests. In this cohort, only TCR beta chains were sequenced, and detectable features were limited by the absence of alpha or paired-chain data. The sequencing pipeline was judged likely to have produced a cluster of highly shared sequence variants as a technical artifact. A later analysis found that TCR association rates varied across HLA loci, with DRB1 alleles showing the most associated TCRs and HLA-C alleles the fewest.

The cohort was made up of around 720 healthy bone marrow donors. At the time of sampling, all cohort members were nominally healthy, though unrecorded immune exposures were likely present. The donor tested CMV seronegative and was one of the 352 seronegative cohort members. Each donor provided a peripheral blood sample, and peripheral blood mononuclear cells were used for TCR beta sequencing. Genomic DNA was extracted from the blood cell samples with the Qiagen DNeasy Blood Extraction Kit. The count of this clone is one. Its antigen has not been determined. No base quality values were provided; no much bigger clone lies one nucleotide off. The library was obtained by the immunoSEQ multiplex PCR assay. For the multiplex PCR, a mixture combining 60 forward primers for TCR Vbeta segments and 13 reverse primers for TCR Jbeta segments was used. Amplification of the CDR3 region of rearranged TCR beta genes was performed with a multiplex PCR assay on genomic DNA. The amplified TCR beta libraries were sequenced on the Illumina HiSeq System as 87-base-pair reads. The authors' analysis ran thus. A later analysis counted about 82 million unique TCR beta chains across the 666 repertoires, and 10 million to 11 million of these chains were shared by at least two donors. To remove PCR and sequencing errors, raw reads were error-corrected and collapsed into unique sequences using a nearest-neighbor algorithm that merged closely related sequences. CDR3 sequences were aligned to IMGT reference sequences to assign V, D and J gene segments. For a sequence to be retained, at least a six-nucleotide match to both a V gene segment and a J gene segment was required. Rearrangements were called productive when the CDR3 lacked stop codons and stayed in frame with V and J; all others were non-productive. Following IMGT convention, CDR3 was defined as the stretch from the second conserved V-encoded cysteine to the conserved J-encoded phenylalanine. The earlier analysis of 587 of the donors excluded any sequence lacking an unambiguous match to a single V gene segment. An earlier analysis of fewer than 750 of the donors called V segments functional above 56.7% productive rearrangements and segregating when the between-donor standard deviation exceeded 5%. A statistical classification framework was built for diagnosing cytomegalovirus status from the catalog of TCR beta chain sequences. In a later analysis, V and J genes were assigned by comparing TCR nucleotide sequences against IMGT/GENE-DB human TR gene sequences. The TCRdist pipeline was used in a later analysis to assign CDR3 sequences and most-parsimonious VDJ recombination scenarios. In a later analysis, each TCR beta chain was defined by its CDR3 amino acid sequence together with its V-gene family, and reads without a unique V-gene family were excluded. A later analysis removed 500 to 600 highly shared, low-generation-probability nucleotide sequences to deal with suspected cross-contamination and a sequencing artifact. A later analysis calculated a clonal expansion index for each public chain from normalized within-repertoire ranks of inferred template counts. In a later analysis, generation probabilities were computed with a VDJ recombination model fitted to out-of-frame rearrangements, and the resulting probabilities were checked against IGoR. In a later analysis, hypergeometric tests were used to score TCR-TCR, TCR-HLA and TCR-CMV co-occurrence, with a repertoire-size bias correction applied to TCR pairs. In a later analysis, false discovery rates were estimated by permuting HLA or CMV assignments 20 times. A later analysis grouped co-occurring TCRs with DBSCAN, adding TCRdist sequence similarity when clustering within HLA-allele-positive subsets. Repertoires with fewer than 30,000 or more than 120,000 public chains were left out of co-occurrence clustering, as were a few repertoires with anomalous nucleotide sharing. What TCRdb holds here is the immuneACCESS table cut down to in-frame rearrangements. Part of the clones is not present; checked against another copy, under half of the missing clones reflect an unresolved V gene, and the others are unexplained. V and J calls and clone size are given by that table; D and trimming were obtained from the DNA. The sample includes approximately 110,000 clones, with around three quarters observed a single time. The ten top clones hold more than 3% of the sample.

Via the germline V gene, CDR1 is MNHEY and CDR2 SVGAGI. The CDR3 has 14 amino acids, counting the end cysteine and phenylalanine. This entry keeps only the CDR3 DNA: 42 bases, framed from base 1. At the junction V is shortened by 8 bases and J by 7 bases; bases outside the gene matches: 11. The sample taken for sequencing was PBMCs. This clonotype was obtained from a woman between 40 and 55 years old in good health and CMV-seronegative. The rearranged chain carries TRBV6-5 and TRBJ1-2, with 9 bases in between that match TRBD1. This receptor has the CDR3 CASGMGQGNPGYTF. The DNA reads as follows: TGTGCCAGCGGAATGGGACAGGGAAACCCTGGCTACACCTTC.